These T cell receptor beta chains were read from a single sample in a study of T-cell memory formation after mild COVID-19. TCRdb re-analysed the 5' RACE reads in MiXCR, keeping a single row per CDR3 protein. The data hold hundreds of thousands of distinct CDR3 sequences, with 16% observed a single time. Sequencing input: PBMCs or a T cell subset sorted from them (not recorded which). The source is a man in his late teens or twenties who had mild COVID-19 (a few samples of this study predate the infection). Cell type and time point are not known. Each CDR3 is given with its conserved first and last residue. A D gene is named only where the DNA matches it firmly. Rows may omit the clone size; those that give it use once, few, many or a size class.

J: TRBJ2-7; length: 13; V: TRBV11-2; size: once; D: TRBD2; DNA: TGTGCCAGCAGTCCCGGGGGGAGGTACGAGCAGTACTTC; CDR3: CASSPGGRYEQYF
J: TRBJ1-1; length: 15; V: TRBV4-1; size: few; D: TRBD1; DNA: TGCGCCAGCAGCCAGGGCACAGGGGCTGGGACTGAAGCTTTCTTT; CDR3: CASSQGTGAGTEAFF
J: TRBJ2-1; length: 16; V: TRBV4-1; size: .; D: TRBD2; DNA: TGCGCCAGCAGCCAACTAGCGGGGGCCCGAAATAATGAGCAGTTCTTC; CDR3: CASSQLAGARNNEQFF
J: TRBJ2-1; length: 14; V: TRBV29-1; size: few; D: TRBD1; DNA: TGCAGCGTTGACCGGACAGGGCTATCCAATGAGCAGTTCTTC; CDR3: CSVDRTGLSNEQFF
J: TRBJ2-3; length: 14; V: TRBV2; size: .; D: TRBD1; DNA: TGTGCCAGCACAGGGGGCTTAGGCACAGATACGCAGTATTTT; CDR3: CASTGGLGTDTQYF
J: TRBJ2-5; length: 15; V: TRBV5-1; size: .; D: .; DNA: TGCGCCAGCAGCAGTTTTTCTTCGGTGGGAGAGACCCAGTACTTC; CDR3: CASSSFSSVGETQYF
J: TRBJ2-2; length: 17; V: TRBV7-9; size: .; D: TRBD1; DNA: TGTGCCAGCAGCCTCGACAGGGGGTTAAGAAACACCGGGGAGCTGTTTTTT; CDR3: CASSLDRGLRNTGELFF
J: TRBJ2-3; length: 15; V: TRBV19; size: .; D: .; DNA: TGTGCCAGTAGCCCTAGGGCAGGGCGCACAGATACGCAGTATTTT; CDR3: CASSPRAGRTDTQYF
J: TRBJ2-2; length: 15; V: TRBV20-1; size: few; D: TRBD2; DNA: TGCAGTGCTAGACCGCGCGGGGGGGCCACCGGGGAGCTGTTTTTT; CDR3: CSARPRGGATGELFF
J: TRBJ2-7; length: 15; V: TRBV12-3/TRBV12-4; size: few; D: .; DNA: TGTGCCAGCAGGTCGGGACGGAGGGCGCTCCACGAGCAGTACTTC; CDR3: CASRSGRRALHEQYF
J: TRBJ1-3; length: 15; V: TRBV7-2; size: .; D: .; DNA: TGTGCCAGCAGCCCAGACGGGGGGCCTGGAAACACCATATATTTT; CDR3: CASSPDGGPGNTIYF
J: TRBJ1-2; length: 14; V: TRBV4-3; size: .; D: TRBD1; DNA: TGCGCCAGCAGCCAAGCCGGGACAGGAATTGGCTACACCTTC; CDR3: CASSQAGTGIGYTF
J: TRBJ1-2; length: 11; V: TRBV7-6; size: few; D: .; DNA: TGTGCCAGCAGTTCAGGACATGGCTACACCTTC; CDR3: CASSSGHGYTF
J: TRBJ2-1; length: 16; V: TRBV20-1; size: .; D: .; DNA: TGCAGTGCTAGAGATCTCCGAACAAGCTCCTACAATGAGCAGTTCTTC; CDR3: CSARDLRTSSYNEQFF
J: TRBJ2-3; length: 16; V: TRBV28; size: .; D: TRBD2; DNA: TGTGCCAGCAGTTCAGTAGCGGGGGTGCATTGGGATACGCAGTATTTT; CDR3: CASSSVAGVHWDTQYF
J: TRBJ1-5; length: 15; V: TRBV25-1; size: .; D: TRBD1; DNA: TGTGCCAGCAGTGAATTCGGATACAGGGGTCAGCCCCAGCATTTT; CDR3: CASSEFGYRGQPQHF
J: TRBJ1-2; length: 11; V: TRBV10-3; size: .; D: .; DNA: TGTGCCATCGGGAGTGGATATGGCTACACCTTC; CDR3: CAIGSGYGYTF
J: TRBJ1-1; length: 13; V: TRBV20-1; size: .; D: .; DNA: TGCAGTGCTAGAGGTCGGATGAACACTGAAGCTTTCTTT; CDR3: CSARGRMNTEAFF
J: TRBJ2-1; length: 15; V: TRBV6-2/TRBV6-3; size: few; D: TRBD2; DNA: TGTGCCAGCAGTTACCGACTAGCGGGCTACAATGAGCAGTTCTTC; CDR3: CASSYRLAGYNEQFF
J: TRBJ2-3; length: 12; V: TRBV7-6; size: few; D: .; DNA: TGTGCCAGTGTGTCGGCGGGAGATACGCAGTATTTT; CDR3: CASVSAGDTQYF
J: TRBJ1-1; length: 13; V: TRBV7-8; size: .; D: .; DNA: TGTGCCAGCAGCCAGGGAGTGGGGGCTGAAGCTTTCTTT; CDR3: CASSQGVGAEAFF
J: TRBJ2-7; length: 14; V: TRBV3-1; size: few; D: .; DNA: TGTGCCAGCAGCCAAGATCTGGAGGCGCGCGAGCAGTACTTC; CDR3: CASSQDLEAREQYF
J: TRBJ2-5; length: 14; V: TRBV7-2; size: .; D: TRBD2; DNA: TGTGCCAGCAGCTCGGGACTAGCGGGGGCTGTCCAGTACTTC; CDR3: CASSSGLAGAVQYF
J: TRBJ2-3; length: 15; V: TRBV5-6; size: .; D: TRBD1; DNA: TGTGCCAGCAGCTTGGTTGTAGGGGGCCGAAATACGCAGTATTTT; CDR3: CASSLVVGGRNTQYF
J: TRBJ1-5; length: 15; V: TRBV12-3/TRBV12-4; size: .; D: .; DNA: TGTGCCAGCACCCAGGACCCGGGACTCAATCAGCCCCAGCATTTT; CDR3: CASTQDPGLNQPQHF
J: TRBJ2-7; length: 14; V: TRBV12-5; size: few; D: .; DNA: TGTGCTAGTGGTCGCATGGGAAGCTCCTACGAGCAGTACTTC; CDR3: CASGRMGSSYEQYF
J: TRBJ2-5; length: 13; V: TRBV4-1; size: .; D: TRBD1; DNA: TGCGCCAGCAGCCCCTGGACAGGGAAGACCCAGTACTTC; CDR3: CASSPWTGKTQYF
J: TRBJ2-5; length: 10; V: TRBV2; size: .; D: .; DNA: TGTGCCAGCAGCATCGAGACCCAGTACTTC; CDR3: CASSIETQYF
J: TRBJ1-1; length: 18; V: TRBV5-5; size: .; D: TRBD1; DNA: TGTGCCAGCAGCCCCTACGCTATGCTGACAGGGGCGAGGACTGAAGCTTTCTTT; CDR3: CASSPYAMLTGARTEAFF
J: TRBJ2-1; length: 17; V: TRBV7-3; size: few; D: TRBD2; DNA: TGTGCCAGCAGCGACCTCACTAGCGGGGGGGCCAGGAATGAGCAGTTCTTC; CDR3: CASSDLTSGGARNEQFF
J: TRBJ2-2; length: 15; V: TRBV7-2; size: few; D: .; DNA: TGTGCCAGCAGCCCAATGACAGGGAGGGCCGGGGAGCTGTTTTTT; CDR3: CASSPMTGRAGELFF
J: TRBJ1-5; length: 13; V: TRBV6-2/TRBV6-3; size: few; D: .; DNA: TGTGCCAGCAGTGACAGTGGCAATCAGCCCCAGCATTTT; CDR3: CASSDSGNQPQHF
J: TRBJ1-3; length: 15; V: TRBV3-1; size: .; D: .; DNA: TGTGCCAGCAGCAGTCGACAGGTTCAACCGGACACCATATATTTT; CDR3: CASSSRQVQPDTIYF
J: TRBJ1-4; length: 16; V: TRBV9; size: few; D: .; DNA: TGTGCCAGCAGCGTAGAGCCCCACAGGGTGGATGAAAAACTGTTTTTT; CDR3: CASSVEPHRVDEKLFF
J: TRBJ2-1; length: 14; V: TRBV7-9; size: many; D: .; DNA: TGTGCCAGCAGCTTTTGGGGTTTGGACAATGAGCAGTTCTTC; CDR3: CASSFWGLDNEQFF
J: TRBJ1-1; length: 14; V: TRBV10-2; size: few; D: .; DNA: TGCGCCAGCAGTGAGCGGACCATGAACACTGAAGCTTTCTTT; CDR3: CASSERTMNTEAFF
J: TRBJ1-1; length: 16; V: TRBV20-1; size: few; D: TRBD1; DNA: TGCAGTGCTAGAGGGGCCCCGGCAGGGGGCAACACTGAAGCTTTCTTT; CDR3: CSARGAPAGGNTEAFF
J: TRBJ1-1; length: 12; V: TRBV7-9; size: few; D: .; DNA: TGTGCCAGCAGCTTACGTAACGGTGAAGCTTTCTTT; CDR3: CASSLRNGEAFF
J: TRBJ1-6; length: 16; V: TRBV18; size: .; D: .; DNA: TGTGCCAGCTCACCCTCTCAGACAGGCAAGAATTCACCCCTCCACTTT; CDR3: CASSPSQTGKNSPLHF
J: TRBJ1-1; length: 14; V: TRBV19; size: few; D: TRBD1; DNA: TGTGCCAGTAGTCTACTCTCGGGACAGGGTGAAGCTTTCTTT; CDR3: CASSLLSGQGEAFF
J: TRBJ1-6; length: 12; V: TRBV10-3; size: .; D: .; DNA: TGTGCCACGGGGACGGAGAATTCACCCCTCCACTTT; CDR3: CATGTENSPLHF
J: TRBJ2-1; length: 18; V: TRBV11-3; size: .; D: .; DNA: TGTGCCAGCAGCTTAGATCACTCCGGGACTTCCCGTTACAATGAGCAGTTCTTC; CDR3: CASSLDHSGTSRYNEQFF
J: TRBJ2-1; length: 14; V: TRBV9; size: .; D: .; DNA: TGTGCCAGCAGCGTAGCGTTTAGGGGGGCAGGGAGGTTCTTC; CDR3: CASSVAFRGAGRFF
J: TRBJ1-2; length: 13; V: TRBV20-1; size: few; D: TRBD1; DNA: TGCAGTGCTCTAGACAGGGGTACCTATGGCTACACCTTC; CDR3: CSALDRGTYGYTF
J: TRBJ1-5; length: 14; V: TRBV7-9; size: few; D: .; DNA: TGTGCCAGCAGCCTTATGGACAGCTTGGAGCCCCAGCATTTT; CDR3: CASSLMDSLEPQHF
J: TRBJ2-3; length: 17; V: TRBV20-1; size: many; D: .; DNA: TGCAGTGCTAGAGATTCCAGGGGGACTACTAGCACAGATACGCAGTATTTT; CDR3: CSARDSRGTTSTDTQYF
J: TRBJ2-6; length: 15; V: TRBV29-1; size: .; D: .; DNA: TGCAGCGTTGAAGATTCAGGGGCCGGGGCCAACGTCCTGACTTTC; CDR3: CSVEDSGAGANVLTF
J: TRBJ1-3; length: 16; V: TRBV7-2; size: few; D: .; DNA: TGTGCCAGCAGCTTAAATCAGGGAGGTTCTGGAAACACCATATATTTT; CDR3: CASSLNQGGSGNTIYF
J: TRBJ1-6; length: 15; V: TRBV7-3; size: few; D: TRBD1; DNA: TGTGCCAGCAGCTTACTCGGACAGGGGACTTCACCCCTCCACTTT; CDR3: CASSLLGQGTSPLHF
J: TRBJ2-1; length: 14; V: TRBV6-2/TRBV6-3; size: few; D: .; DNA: TGTGCCAGCAGTTGGCGACTAGTGGGGGATGAGCAGTTCTTC; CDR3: CASSWRLVGDEQFF
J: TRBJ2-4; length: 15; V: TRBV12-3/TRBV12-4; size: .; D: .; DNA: TGTGCCAGCAGTTTATCTAGCGCCGGCAAAAACATTCAGTACTTC; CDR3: CASSLSSAGKNIQYF
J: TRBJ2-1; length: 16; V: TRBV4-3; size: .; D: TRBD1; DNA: TGCGCCAGCAGCCACCTGGGACAGCAGTCCTACAATGAGCAGTTCTTC; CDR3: CASSHLGQQSYNEQFF
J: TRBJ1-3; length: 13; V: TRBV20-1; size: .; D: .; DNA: TGCAGTGCTAGTCGCTCCGGAGGAAACACCATATATTTT; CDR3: CSASRSGGNTIYF
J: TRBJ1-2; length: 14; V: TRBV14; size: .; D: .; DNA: TGTGCCAGCAGCCAAAGGCGGGACCTCCCGAGGTACACCTTC; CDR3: CASSQRRDLPRYTF
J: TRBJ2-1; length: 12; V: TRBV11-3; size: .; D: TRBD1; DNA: TGTGCCAGCAGCGCAACAGGGGCTGAGCAGTTCTTC; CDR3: CASSATGAEQFF
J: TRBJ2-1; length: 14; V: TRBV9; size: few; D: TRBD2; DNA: TGTGCCAGCAGCGTGGGACTAGCGAGCAATGAGCAGTTCTTC; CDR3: CASSVGLASNEQFF